This TCR beta chain was sequenced during a study of a mutant IDH1 vaccine in newly diagnosed glioma (TCRdb year 2021). Some background on the complete study: Across visits V03 through V10, patients got a total of eight vaccinations, given in weeks 1, 3, 5, 7, 11, 15, 19 and 23. In the chemotherapy-containing groups, vaccination started alongside temozolomide cycles, whereas in patients who had radiotherapy alone it started 4-6 weeks after radiotherapy. Of the 25 to 40 patients who were treated, approximately 60% were male and roughly 38% were female, and the mean age was around 40 years. Prior to enrollment, patients had been given standard therapy consisting of radiotherapy alone, temozolomide alone, or radiochemotherapy with temozolomide, with the combination given to most patients. Peripheral blood samples were drawn at six visits, namely V03 (baseline), V05, V07, V10, V12 and V13. Longitudinal TCRB deep sequencing was done for 25 to 30 treated patients, wherever samples were available for exploratory analyses.

From a lookup of the germline V gene, CDR1 and CDR2 are SGHVS and FNYEAQ. The CDR3 holds 14 amino acids from the cysteine to the phenylalanine. Solely the CDR3 DNA is kept, with 42 bases framed from the first base. V was cut back by 3 bases and J by 1 base, leaving a gap of 8 bases between them. The method behind the library was the immunoSEQ multiplex PCR assay. The hsTCRB Kit was used according to the manufacturer's protocol to amplify rearranged TCR beta chain sequences. Sequencing of TCRB libraries was carried out on an Illumina MiSeq. The study's own analysis went as follows. The kit vendor's proprietary platform handled demultiplexing, trimming and gene mapping. TCRdb's version of the immuneACCESS table is confined to in-frame rearrangements and falls short of the full clone set. An unresolved V gene accounts for under half of the shortfall where checked; the remainder is of unknown origin. V and J calls and clone size are given by that table; D and trimming were obtained from the DNA. The sample table shows roughly 60,000 clones, and approximately 81% are seen once. The ten largest account for less than 5% of the sample.

On this clone: Its antigen has not been determined. It has no much larger one-base neighbor in the sample; base qualities were not kept.

Reading the label with the study, this specimen's time point is: week 23, last vaccination. Each vaccine dose was 300 ug of a 20-mer mutant IDH1 peptide in Montanide, given subcutaneously with topical imiquimod. Newly diagnosed WHO grade 3 or 4 IDH1-mutant astrocytomas showing loss of nuclear ATRX were present in the donors. The samples were drawn from NOA16, a multicentre, single-arm, open-label phase I trial in Germany that tested a mutant IDH1 peptide vaccine in humans for the first time. Genomic DNA for TCRB sequencing was isolated from EDTA blood with the DNeasy Blood and Tissue Kit. What the study reported, not specific to this receptor: Changes in the top peripheral T cell clonotypes picked up by TCRB sequencing did not appear to be linked to pseudoprogression. Vaccine-induced immune responses across multiple MHC alleles were detected in 85% to 95% of patients. According to the authors, sample limitations meant that analyses of patient blood samples could not be reproduced. Availability determined which PBMC samples were chosen for TCRB deep sequencing.

Sequenced here: PBMCs, sampled from a glioma patient whose treatment included an IDH1 peptide vaccine. Rearrangement joined TRBV7-6 to TRBJ2-3; a confident D gene designation cannot be given. The sequence was collected from a young man with glioma. The CDR3 reads CASSFPGRTDTQYF. The nucleotide sequence is TGTGCCAGCAGCTTTCCTGGCCGCACAGATACGCAGTATTTT.